This T cell receptor (beta chain) was obtained from a study of shared T cell receptors in the human thymus. Sequenced by immunoSEQ multiplex PCR; TCRdb stores in-frame clones only, minus some. Of hundreds of thousands of clones listed, approximately 85% are singletons. The CDR3 is 16 residues long. CDR1 is LGHNA, CDR2 YSLEER, per germline. V lost 1 base and J lost 5, with 12 bases in between. These data were also reused for a study on human thymus T cells. That publication notes: Infants, healthy and Finnish, who were having corrective surgery for congenital heart defects served as donors. Thymus pieces cut out during corrective heart surgery were the tissue that was used. Use of V and J genes seemed skewed within the thymic and blood repertoires. As related research reported, thymic repertoires overlapped highly among unrelated individuals.

Input material: thymocytes. The sequence derives from a girl younger than two with a congenital heart defect. The genes are TRBV4-3 and TRBJ1-6, with D perhaps TRBD1 (5 bases). CDR3 DNA: TGCGCCAGCAGCCAAGTGGGTCGGACACATAATTCACCCCTCCACTTT. Translation: CASSQVGRTHNSPLHF.